This T cell receptor (beta chain) was recovered during a study of glioma-infiltrating T cells. Amplification of TCR alpha and beta CDR3 regions from RNA used iRepertoire nested multiplex PCR. In TCRdb, the multiplex PCR reads were re-called with MiXCR into one record per CDR3 protein. The sample lists around 190,000 distinct CDR3 sequences, around 32% occurring once. The CDR3 extends over 14 amino acids. From germline, CDR1 is SEHNR and CDR2 FQNEAQ (reference sequence). The ends lost 5 bases at V and 13 bases at J; junction bases unmatched: 9. On this clonotype: A much larger clone lies one base from this, so it may be a read error.

J is TRBJ2-1 and V is TRBV7-9; 12 positions agree with TRBD2. This receptor was obtained from a human donor with low-grade glioma or glioblastoma, undergoing nonglioma brain surgery, or in good health (not recorded which). Sequencing was carried out using glioma tissue, nonneoplastic brain tissue, or PBMCs (not recorded which). CDR3 coding DNA: TGTGCCAGCAGCGAGACTAGCGGGAGAGTTGACCAGTTCTTC. This sequence encodes CASSETSGRVDQFF.